A few counts support the clone carrying this TCR beta chain. Antigen: not known. The data originate from a study of T cells after yellow fever vaccination. Researchers made TCR cDNA using 5'RACE template switching, and this step added a universal primer site and UMIs. MiXCR was run by TCRdb on the 5' RACE reads, yielding one entry per CDR3 protein. This sample yields some 290,000 distinct CDR3 sequences, of which around 11% are seen a single time; about 3.5% belongs to the top ten. Points from the study as a whole: FACS-sorted repertoires might harbor abundant contaminating clonotypes from the bulk population. Booster samples showed a return of most primary-vaccination clones (around 96% CD4, roughly 85% CD8). Researchers noted that a small share of clonotypes showed up in both CD4 and CD8 compartments.

The CDR3 totals 14 residues. The ends lost 3 bases at V and 6 bases at J; junction bases unmatched: 4. Germline lookup yields CDR1 SGHRS and CDR2 YFSETQ. Here the sequenced sample was CD4+ T cells sorted from PBMCs, taken 45 days after the yellow fever booster vaccination. The receptor's source is a man aged 18 to 30 who received the YFV17D yellow fever vaccine. The chain links TRBV5-1 to TRBJ1-4; 8 nucleotides agree with TRBD1. The chain's CDR3 is CASSWSGGYEKLFF. The CDR3 DNA follows: TGCGCCAGCAGCTGGTCAGGGGGCTATGAAAAACTGTTTTTT.